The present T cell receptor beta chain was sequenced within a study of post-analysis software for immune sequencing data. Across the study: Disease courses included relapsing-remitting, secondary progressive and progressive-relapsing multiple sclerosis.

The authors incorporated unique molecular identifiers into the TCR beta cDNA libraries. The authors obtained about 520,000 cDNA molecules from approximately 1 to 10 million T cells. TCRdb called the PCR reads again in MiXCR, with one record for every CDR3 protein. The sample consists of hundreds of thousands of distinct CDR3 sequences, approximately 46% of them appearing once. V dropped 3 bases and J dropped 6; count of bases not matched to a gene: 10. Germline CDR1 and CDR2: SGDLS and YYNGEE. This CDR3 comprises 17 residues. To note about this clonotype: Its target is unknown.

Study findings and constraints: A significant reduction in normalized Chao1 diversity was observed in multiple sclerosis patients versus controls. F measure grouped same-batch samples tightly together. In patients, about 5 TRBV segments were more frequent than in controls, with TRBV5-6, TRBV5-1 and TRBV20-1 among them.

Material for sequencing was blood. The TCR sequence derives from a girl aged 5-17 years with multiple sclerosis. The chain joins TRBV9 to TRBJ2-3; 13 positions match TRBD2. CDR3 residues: CASSAQRLAGGRDTQYF. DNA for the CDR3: TGTGCCAGCAGCGCCCAAAGACTAGCGGGAGGAAGGGATACGCAGTATTTT.